This note documents a single TCR beta chain sequence. The CDR3 extends over 12 amino acids. V was clipped by 6 bases and J by 7 bases, with 10 bases between them. This record belongs to a study of blood T cell repertoires in COVID-19. Study in general: T cells, B-cell-depleted T cells, or PBMCs provided the cDNA or gDNA that served as material.

Two negative PCRs, clearance, or symptom resolution had been documented for recovered Cohort 3 donors. Sequencing was performed with immunoSEQ multiplex PCR; in TCRdb, only in-frame clones are kept and a portion is missing. Seen here are 200,000 to 250,000 clones, 82% observed once, and the top ten hold 3% to 4%. This rearrangement joins TRBV12-3 or TRBV12-4 to TRBJ1-3, with no clear D. The TCR sequence derives from a woman between 55 and 75 years old who had recovered from COVID-19. The sequencing sample was made of PBMCs or T cells enriched from blood (not recorded which). CDR3 in DNA: TGTGCCAGCAGAACCGGAGGTAACACCATATATTTT. Its protein product is CASRTGGNTIYF.